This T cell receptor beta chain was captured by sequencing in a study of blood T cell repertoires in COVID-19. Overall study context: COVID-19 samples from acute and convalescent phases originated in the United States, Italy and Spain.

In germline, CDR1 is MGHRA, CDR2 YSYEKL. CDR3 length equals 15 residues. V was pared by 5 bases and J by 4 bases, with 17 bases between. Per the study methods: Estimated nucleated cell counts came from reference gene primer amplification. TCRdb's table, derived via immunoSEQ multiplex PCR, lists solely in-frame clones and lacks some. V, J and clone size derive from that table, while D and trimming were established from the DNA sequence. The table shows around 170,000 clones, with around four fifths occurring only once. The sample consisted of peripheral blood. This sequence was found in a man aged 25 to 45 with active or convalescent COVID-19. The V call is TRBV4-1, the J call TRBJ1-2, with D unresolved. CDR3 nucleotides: TGCGCCAGCAGCTCACCGCCCGGTGGACTCTATGGCTACACCTTC. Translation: CASSSPPGGLYGYTF.